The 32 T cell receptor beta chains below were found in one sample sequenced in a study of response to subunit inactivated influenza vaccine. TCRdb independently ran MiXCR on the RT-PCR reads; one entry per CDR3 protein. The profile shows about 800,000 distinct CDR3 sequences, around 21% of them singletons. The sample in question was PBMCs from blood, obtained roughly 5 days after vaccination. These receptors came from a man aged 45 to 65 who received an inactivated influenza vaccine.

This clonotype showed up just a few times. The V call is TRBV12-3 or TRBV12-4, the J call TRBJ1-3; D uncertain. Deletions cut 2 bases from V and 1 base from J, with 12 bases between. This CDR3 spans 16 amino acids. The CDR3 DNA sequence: TGTGCCAGCAGTTTAATCCGGGGATCTTCTGGAAACACCATATATTTT. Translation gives CASSLIRGSSGNTIYF.

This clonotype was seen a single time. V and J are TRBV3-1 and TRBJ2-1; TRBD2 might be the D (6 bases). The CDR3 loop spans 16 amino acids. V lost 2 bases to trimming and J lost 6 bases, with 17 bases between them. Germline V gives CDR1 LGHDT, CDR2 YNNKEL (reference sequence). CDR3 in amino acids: CASSQWGGSRFNEQFF. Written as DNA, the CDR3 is TGTGCCAGCAGCCAATGGGGAGGAAGCAGATTCAATGAGCAGTTCTTC.

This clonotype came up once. This CDR3 reads CASIGPGGGEQFF. The CDR3 DNA is TGTGCCAGCATTGGGCCGGGAGGGGGTGAGCAGTTCTTC. The V call is TRBV6-2 or TRBV6-3, the J call TRBJ2-1, with 8 bases identical to TRBD2. Trimming took 7 bases from V and 9 from J; bases not matched to a gene: 8. CDR1 MNHEY and CDR2 SVGEGT come from the germline V gene. The CDR3 covers 13 residues.

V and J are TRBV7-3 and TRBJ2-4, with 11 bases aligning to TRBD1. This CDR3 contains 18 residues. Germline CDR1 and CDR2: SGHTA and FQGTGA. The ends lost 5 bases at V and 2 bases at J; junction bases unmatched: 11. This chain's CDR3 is CASSPPWDRGRPKNIQYF. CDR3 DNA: TGTGCCAGCAGCCCGCCTTGGGACAGGGGGAGACCCAAAAACATTCAGTACTTC. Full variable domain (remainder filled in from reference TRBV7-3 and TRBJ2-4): GAGVSQTPSNKVTEKGKYVELRCDPISGHTALYWYRQSLGQGPEFLIYFQGTGAADDSGLPNDRFFAVRPEGSVSTLKIQRTERGDSAVYLCASSPPWDRGRPKNIQYFGAGTRLSVL.

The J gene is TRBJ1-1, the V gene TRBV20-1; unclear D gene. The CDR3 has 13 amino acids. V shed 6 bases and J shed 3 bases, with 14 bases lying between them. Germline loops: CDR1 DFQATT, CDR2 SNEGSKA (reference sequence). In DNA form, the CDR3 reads TGCAGTGCCCCGAAAGCCTACGACACTGAAGCTTTCTTT. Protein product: CSAPKAYDTEAFF.

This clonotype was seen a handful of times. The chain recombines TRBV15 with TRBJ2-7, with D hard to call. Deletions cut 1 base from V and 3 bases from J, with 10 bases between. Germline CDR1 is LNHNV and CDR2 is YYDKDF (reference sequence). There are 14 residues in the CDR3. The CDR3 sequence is CATSRGYEIYEQYF. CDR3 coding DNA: TGTGCCACCAGCAGAGGGTACGAGATCTACGAGCAGTACTTC.

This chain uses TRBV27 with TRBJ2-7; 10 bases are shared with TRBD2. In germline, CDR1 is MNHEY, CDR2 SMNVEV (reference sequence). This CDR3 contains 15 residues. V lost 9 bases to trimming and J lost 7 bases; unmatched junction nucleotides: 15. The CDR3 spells CASRSLAGVLWEQYF. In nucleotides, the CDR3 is TGTGCCAGTCGCAGCCTAGCGGGGGTTCTTTGGGAGCAGTACTTC.

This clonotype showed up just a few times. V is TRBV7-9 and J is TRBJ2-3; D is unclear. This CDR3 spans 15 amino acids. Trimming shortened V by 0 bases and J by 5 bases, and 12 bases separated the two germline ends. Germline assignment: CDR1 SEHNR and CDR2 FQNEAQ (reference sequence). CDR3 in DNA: TGTGCCAGCAGCTTAGCGCAAATGGGTGGAGATACGCAGTATTTT. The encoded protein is CASSLAQMGGDTQYF. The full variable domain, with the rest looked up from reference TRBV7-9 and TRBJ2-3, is DTGVSQNPRHKITKRGQNVTFRCDPISEHNRLYWYRQTLGQGPEFLTYFQNEAQLEKSRLLSDRFSAERPKGSFSTLEIQRTEQGDSAMYLCASSLAQMGGDTQYFGPGTRLTVL.

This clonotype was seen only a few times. The CDR3 protein is CSARGERGGEQFF. The CDR3 coding sequence is TGCAGTGCTCGGGGGGAGAGGGGCGGTGAGCAGTTCTTC. The chain employs TRBV20-1 and TRBJ2-1; 7 bases align to TRBD2. The CDR3 extends over 13 amino acids. Germline lookup yields CDR1 DFQATT and CDR2 SNEGSKA (reference sequence). The V and J ends lost 5 bases and 9 bases, in that order; junction bases with no gene match: 10.

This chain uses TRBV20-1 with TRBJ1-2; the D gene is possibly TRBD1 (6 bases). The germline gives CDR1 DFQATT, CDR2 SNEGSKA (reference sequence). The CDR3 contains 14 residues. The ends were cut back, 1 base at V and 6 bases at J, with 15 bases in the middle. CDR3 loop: CSARVQGNVDGYTF. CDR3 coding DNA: TGCAGTGCTAGAGTCCAGGGGAATGTCGATGGCTACACCTTC.

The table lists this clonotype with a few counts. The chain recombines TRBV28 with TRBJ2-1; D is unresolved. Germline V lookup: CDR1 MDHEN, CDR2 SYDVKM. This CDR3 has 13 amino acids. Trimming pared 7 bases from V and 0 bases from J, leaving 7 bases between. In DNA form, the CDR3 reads TGTGCCAGCATGGTCAGCTCCTACAATGAGCAGTTCTTC. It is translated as CASMVSSYNEQFF.

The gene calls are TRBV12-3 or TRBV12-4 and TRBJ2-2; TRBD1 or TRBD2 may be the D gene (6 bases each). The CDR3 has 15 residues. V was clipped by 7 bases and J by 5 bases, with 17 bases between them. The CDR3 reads CASTLLGGGTGELFF. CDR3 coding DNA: TGTGCCAGCACTCTATTAGGAGGGGGTACCGGGGAGCTGTTTTTT.

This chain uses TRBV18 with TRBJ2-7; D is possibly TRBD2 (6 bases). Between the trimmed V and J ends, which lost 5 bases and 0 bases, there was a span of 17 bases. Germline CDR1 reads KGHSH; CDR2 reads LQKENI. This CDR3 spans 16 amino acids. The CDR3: CASSTGTSWSSYEQYF. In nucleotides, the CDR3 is TGTGCCAGCTCAACTGGGACTTCCTGGAGCTCCTACGAGCAGTACTTC.

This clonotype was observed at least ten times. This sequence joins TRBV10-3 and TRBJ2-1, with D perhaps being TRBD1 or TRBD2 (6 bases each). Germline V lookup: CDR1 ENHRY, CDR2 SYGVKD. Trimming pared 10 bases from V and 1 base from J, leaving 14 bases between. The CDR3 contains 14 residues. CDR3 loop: CATHQGTSYNEQFF. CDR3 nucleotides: TGTGCCACACATCAGGGGACTTCCTACAATGAGCAGTTCTTC.

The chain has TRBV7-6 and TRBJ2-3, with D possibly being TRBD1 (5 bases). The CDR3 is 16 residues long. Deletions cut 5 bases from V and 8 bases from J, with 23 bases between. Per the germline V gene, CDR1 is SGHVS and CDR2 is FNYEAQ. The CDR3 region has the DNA TGTGCCAGCAGCCGTACATATGACGCCTCCCAGGGTACGCAGTATTTT. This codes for CASSRTYDASQGTQYF.

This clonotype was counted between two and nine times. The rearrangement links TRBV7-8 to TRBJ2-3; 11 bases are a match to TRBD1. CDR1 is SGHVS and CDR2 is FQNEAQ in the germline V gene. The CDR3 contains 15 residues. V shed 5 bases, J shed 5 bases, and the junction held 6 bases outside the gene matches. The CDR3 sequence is CASSREGQGGDTQYF. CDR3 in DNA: TGTGCCAGCAGCCGGGAGGGACAGGGGGGAGATACGCAGTATTTT.

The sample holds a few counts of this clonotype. CDR3 region: CSAREGQNTIYF. As DNA, the CDR3 is TGCAGTGCTAGAGAGGGGCAAAACACCATATATTTT. The chain couples TRBV20-1 to TRBJ1-3, with D perhaps TRBD1 (5 bases). In germline, CDR1 is DFQATT, CDR2 SNEGSKA (reference sequence). This CDR3 contains 12 residues. Trimming removed 0 bases from V and 6 bases from J, with 6 bases in between.

The CDR3 spells CATSRGGRLSYEQYF. In nucleotides, the CDR3 is TGTGCCACCAGCAGAGGTGGTAGACTTTCCTACGAGCAGTACTTC. The V call is TRBV15, the J call TRBJ2-7; D gene uncertain. This CDR3 contains 15 residues. Germline loops: CDR1 LNHNV, CDR2 YYDKDF (reference sequence). With 1 base removed from V and 1 base from J, the gap between germline ends came to 11 bases.

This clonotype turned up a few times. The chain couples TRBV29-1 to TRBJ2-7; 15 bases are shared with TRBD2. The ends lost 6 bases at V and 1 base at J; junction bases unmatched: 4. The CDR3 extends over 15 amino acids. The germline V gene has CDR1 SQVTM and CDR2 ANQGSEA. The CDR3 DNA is TGCAGCGTGACCGGGACTAGCGGGAGGTCCTACGAGCAGTACTTC. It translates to CSVTGTSGRSYEQYF.

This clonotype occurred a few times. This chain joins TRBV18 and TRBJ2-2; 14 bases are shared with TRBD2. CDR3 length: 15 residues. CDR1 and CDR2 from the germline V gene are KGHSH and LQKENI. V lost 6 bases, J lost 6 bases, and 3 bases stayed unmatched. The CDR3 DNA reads TGTGCCAGCTCGCCGGGACTAGCGGGAGCCGGGGAGCTGTTTTTT. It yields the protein CASSPGLAGAGELFF.

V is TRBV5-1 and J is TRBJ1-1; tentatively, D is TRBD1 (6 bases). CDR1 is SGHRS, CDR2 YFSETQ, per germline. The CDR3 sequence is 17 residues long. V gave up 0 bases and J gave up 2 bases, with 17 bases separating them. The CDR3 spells CASSLVTGRSLNTEAFF. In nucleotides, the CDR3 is TGCGCCAGCAGCTTGGTGACAGGCCGGAGCCTAAACACTGAAGCTTTCTTT. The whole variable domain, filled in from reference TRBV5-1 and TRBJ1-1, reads KAGVTQTPRYLIKTRGQQVTLSCSPISGHRSVSWYQQTPGQGLQFLFEYFSETQRNKGNFPGRFSGRQFSNSRSEMNVSTLELGDSALYLCASSLVTGRSLNTEAFFGQGTRLTVV.

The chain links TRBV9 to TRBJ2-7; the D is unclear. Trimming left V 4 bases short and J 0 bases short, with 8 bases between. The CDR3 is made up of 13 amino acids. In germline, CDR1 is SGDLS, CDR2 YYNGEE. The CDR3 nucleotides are TGTGCCAGCAGCCCCGACAACTCCTACGAGCAGTACTTC. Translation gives CASSPDNSYEQYF.

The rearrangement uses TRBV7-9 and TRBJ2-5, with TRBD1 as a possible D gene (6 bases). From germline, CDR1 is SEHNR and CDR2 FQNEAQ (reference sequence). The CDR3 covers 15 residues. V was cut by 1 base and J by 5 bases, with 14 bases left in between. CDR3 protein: CASSLEGTQVETQYF. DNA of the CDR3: TGTGCCAGCAGCTTAGAAGGGACACAGGTTGAGACCCAGTACTTC.

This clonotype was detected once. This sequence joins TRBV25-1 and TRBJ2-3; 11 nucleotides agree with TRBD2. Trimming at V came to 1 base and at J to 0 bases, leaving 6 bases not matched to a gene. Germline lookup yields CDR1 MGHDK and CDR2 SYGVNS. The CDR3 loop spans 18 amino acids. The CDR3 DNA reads TGTGCCAGCAGTGAATTCCCGGGACTAGCGGAGAGCACAGATACGCAGTATTTT. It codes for CASSEFPGLAESTDTQYF. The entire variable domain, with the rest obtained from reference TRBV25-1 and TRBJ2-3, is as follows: EADIYQTPRYLVIGTGKKITLECSQTMGHDKMYWYQQDPGMELHLIHYSYGVNSTEKGDLSSESTVSRIRTEHFPLTLESARPSHTSQYLCASSEFPGLAESTDTQYFGPGTRLTVL.

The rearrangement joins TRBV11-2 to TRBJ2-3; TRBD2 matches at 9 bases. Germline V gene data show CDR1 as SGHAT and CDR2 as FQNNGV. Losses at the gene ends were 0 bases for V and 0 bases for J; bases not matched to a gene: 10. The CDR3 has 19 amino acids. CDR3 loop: CASSLDRRAGGPSTDTQYF. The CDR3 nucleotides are TGTGCCAGCAGCTTAGATCGTCGAGCGGGAGGACCTAGCACAGATACGCAGTATTTT.

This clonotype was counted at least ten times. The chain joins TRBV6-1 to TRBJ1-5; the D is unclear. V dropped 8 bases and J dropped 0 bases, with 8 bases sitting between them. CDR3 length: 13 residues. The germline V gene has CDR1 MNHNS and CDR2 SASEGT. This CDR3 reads CASGTDSNQPQHF. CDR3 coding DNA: TGTGCCAGCGGAACCGATAGCAATCAGCCCCAGCATTTT.

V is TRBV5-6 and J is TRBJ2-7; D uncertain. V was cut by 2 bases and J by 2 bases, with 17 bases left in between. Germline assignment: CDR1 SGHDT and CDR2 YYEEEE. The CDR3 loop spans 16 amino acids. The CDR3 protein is CASSLQRSASAYEQYF. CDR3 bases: TGTGCCAGCAGCTTACAGAGATCGGCCAGCGCCTACGAGCAGTACTTC.

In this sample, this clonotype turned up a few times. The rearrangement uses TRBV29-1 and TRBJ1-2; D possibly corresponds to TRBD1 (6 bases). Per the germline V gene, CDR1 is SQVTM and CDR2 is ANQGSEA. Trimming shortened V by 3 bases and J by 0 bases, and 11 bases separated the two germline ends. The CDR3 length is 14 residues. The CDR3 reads CSVDGGQTNYGYTF. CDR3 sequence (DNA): TGCAGCGTTGACGGGGGGCAGACTAACTATGGCTACACCTTC.

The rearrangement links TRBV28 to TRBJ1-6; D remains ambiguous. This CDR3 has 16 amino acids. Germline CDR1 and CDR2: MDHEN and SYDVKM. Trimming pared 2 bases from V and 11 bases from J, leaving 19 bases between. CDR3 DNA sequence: TGTGCCAGCAGTTTAGGTTCGCGGCGGACTCGGGCACCCCTCCACTTT. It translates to CASSLGSRRTRAPLHF. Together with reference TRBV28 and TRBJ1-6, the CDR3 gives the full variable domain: DVKVTQSSRYLVKRTGEKVFLECVQDMDHENMFWYRQDPGLGLRLIYFSYDVKMKEKGDIPEGYSVSREKKERFSLILESASTNQTSMYLCASSLGSRRTRAPLHFGNGTRLTVT.

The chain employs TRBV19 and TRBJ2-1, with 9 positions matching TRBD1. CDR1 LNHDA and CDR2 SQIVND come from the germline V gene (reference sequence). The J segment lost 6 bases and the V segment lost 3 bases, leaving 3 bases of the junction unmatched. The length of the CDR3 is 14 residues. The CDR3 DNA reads TGTGCCAGTAGTATGACAGGGGGGGGCAATGAGCAGTTCTTC. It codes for CASSMTGGGNEQFF.

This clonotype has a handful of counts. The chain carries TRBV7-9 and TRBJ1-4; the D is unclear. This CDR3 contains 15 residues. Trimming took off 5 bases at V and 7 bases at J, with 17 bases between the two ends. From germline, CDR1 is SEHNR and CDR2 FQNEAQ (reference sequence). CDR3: CASSHSRGRFEKLFF. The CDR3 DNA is TGTGCCAGCAGCCATAGCCGTGGCAGGTTTGAAAAACTGTTTTTT.

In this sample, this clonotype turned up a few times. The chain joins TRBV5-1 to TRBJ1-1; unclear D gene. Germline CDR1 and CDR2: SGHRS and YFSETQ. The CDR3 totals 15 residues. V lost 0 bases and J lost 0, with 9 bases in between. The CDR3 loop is CASSLGLQMNTEAFF. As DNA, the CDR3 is TGCGCCAGCAGCTTGGGGCTCCAAATGAACACTGAAGCTTTCTTT.